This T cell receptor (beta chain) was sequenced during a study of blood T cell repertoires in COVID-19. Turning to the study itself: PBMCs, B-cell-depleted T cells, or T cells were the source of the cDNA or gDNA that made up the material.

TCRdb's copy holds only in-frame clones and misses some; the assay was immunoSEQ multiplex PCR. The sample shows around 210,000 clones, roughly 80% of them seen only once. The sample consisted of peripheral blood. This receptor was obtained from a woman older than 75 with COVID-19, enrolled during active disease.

CDR3 in amino acids: CATVRPTGGTSPLHF. For the CDR3, the DNA is TGTGCCACCGTGCGTCCGACAGGGGGGACTTCACCCCTCCACTTT. The chain combines TRBV28 with TRBJ1-6; 9 nucleotides match TRBD1. The V gene end was trimmed by 10 bases and the J gene end by 9 bases; junction bases not matched to a gene: 13. The CDR3 runs 15 residues. Germline V lookup: CDR1 MDHEN, CDR2 SYDVKM.